A selection of T cell receptor beta chains follows, all from one sample in a study of blood T cell repertoires in COVID-19. Profiling relied on immunoSEQ multiplex PCR, and the TCRdb table lists in-frame clones only, not all of them. The table shows some 150,000 clones, with 70% to 90% occurring only once. The source material was peripheral blood. The receptor source for this set is a woman aged 80 or over in a cohort sampled during active or convalescent COVID-19. CDR3s leave out the opening cysteine and the closing phenylalanine or tryptophan. Rows give clone size only sometimes, using once, few, many, or a class for an expanded clone.

v_gene: TRBV6-5
abundance: .
CDR3aa: ASSYLGRGLDYGYT

v_gene: TRBV30
abundance: .
CDR3aa: AWSPGNIQY

v_gene: TRBV27
abundance: .
CDR3aa: ASSFLSGTDIYGYT

v_gene: TRBV5-1
abundance: .
CDR3aa: ASSPAGLAGGLRTGELF

v_gene: TRBV12-3/TRBV12-4
abundance: once
CDR3aa: ASSRQGSGKLF

v_gene: TRBV30
abundance: .
CDR3aa: AWSVGGNQPQH

v_gene: TRBV5-1
abundance: .
CDR3aa: ASSLVRTGLISSSYNEQF

v_gene: TRBV5-1
abundance: .
CDR3aa: ASSMRAGAPYNEQF

v_gene: TRBV7-2
abundance: .
CDR3aa: ASSLVGRSGNQPQH

v_gene: TRBV5-6
abundance: .
CDR3aa: ASRNREHSYEQY

v_gene: TRBV6-2/TRBV6-3
abundance: .
CDR3aa: ASSGPRQGRTGGSYEQY

v_gene: TRBV27
abundance: .
CDR3aa: ASSSTRADQPQH

v_gene: TRBV6-5
abundance: .
CDR3aa: ASSDRGGNTIY

v_gene: TRBV6-5
abundance: .
CDR3aa: ASRSFTGELF

v_gene: TRBV10-2
abundance: .
CDR3aa: ASEQGNTGELF

v_gene: TRBV29-1
abundance: .
CDR3aa: SGRQLTDTQY

v_gene: TRBV9
abundance: .
CDR3aa: ASSVAPSGGKNEQF

v_gene: TRBV27
abundance: once
CDR3aa: ASSALSSYNEQF